The 28 T cell receptor beta chains given below trace back to one sample, sequenced in a study of T cells in Graves' hyperthyroidism and ophthalmopathy. Amplified TCR beta CDR3 regions derived from RNA transcripts. The study used the HTBI primer set for a first-round RT-PCR of the TCR CDR3. Each CDR3 protein is one row after TCRdb ran MiXCR on the multiplex PCR reads. Of over 400,000 distinct CDR3 sequences in the sample, about 15% were seen once. The sequenced sample was blood. These receptors originate from a man younger than 35 with Graves' ophthalmopathy.

This chain connects TRBV24-1 to TRBJ2-7; 8 bases are shared with TRBD2. V shed 5 bases and J 3 bases; nucleotides not matched to a gene: 2. Germline CDR1 KGHDR, CDR2 SFDVKD. This CDR3 region has 13 residues. CDR3 bases: TGTGCCACCAGTGTAGCGGGGTACTACGAGCAGTACTTC. Translation gives CATSVAGYYEQYF.

As concerns this clonotype: Just one base apart from a much larger clone, this may be a read error. This chain uses TRBV7-2 with TRBJ2-1; D tentatively reads TRBD1 or TRBD2 (5 bases each). The V end was cut by 7 bases, the J end by 8 bases, with 24 bases between. Germline-derived CDR1 and CDR2 are SGHTA and FQGNSA. This CDR3 is built from 16 residues. CDR3 protein: CASNRGRGPFRDEQFF. The CDR3 DNA is TGTGCCAGCAATCGGGGTCGGGGCCCTTTTAGGGATGAGCAGTTCTTC.

This clonotype was detected only once. A read error may produce the germline difference seen at one junction end. This chain links TRBV6-5 with TRBJ2-2; the match to TRBD2 covers 7 bases. Germline assignment: CDR1 MNHEY and CDR2 SVGAGI. This CDR3 has 15 amino acids. For the CDR3, the DNA is TGTGCCAGCAGTTACTCAGCGGGGAACGCCGGGGAGCTGTTTTTT. Amino acids: CASSYSAGNAGELFF.

Many counts were recorded for this clonotype. The V call is TRBV29-1, the J call TRBJ2-3; D may correspond to TRBD1 or TRBD2 (5 bases each). The CDR3 totals 14 residues. V lost 4 bases and J lost 4, with 15 bases in between. Germline lookup yields CDR1 SQVTM and CDR2 ANQGSEA. The CDR3 sequence: CSVVRLAGSDTQYF. The DNA of the CDR3 is TGCAGCGTTGTTCGGCTAGCAGGGTCAGATACGCAGTATTTT.

The rearrangement joins TRBV15 to TRBJ2-1, with a weak D call TRBD1 (6 bases). The DNA end favors TRBJ2-7, so the J call may be wrong. This CDR3 has 14 amino acids. The germline V gene encodes CDR1 LNHNV and CDR2 YYDKDF (reference sequence). The CDR3 DNA sequence: TGTGCCACCAGCAGCGATCAGGGGTCGAATGAGCAGTACTTC. The encoded protein is CATSSDQGSNEQYF.

This chain connects TRBV7-9 to TRBJ2-1, with D possibly being TRBD1 (6 bases). Trimming took 5 bases from V and 3 from J, leaving 17 bases between them. This CDR3 is 16 amino acids long. Germline-derived CDR1 and CDR2 are SEHNR and FQNEAQ (reference sequence). The DNA of the CDR3 is TGTGCCAGCAGCGGGGGCCGGGACATTTTCTACAATGAGCAGTTCTTC. This sequence encodes CASSGGRDIFYNEQFF. Using reference TRBV7-9 and TRBJ2-1 for the parts outside the CDR3, the full variable domain is DTGVSQNPRHKITKRGQNVTFRCDPISEHNRLYWYRQTLGQGPEFLTYFQNEAQLEKSRLLSDRFSAERPKGSFSTLEIQRTEQGDSAMYLCASSGGRDIFYNEQFFGPGTRLTVL.

This clonotype was detected ten times or more. The chain links TRBV11-3 to TRBJ2-3; perhaps TRBD1 as D (6 bases). This CDR3 is 15 amino acids long. The V gene lost 3 bases and the J gene lost 2 bases, with 12 bases spanning the gap. Germline CDR1 and CDR2: SGHNT and YENEEA. CDR3 sequence: CASSFGTTDTDTQYF. The CDR3 DNA is TGTGCCAGCAGCTTCGGGACAACTGACACAGATACGCAGTATTTT.

This clonotype was counted ten times or more. CDR3 bases: TGTGCCAGCAGCCAGAATCTTCGGGTCTCGCAGTACTTC. Residues: CASSQNLRVSQYF. This chain connects TRBV3-1 to TRBJ2-7; no reliable D call. Per the germline V gene, CDR1 is LGHDT and CDR2 is YNNKEL (reference sequence). CDR3 length equals 13 residues. Trimming left V 3 bases short and J 9 bases short, with 15 bases between.

This clonotype showed up many times. The gene calls are TRBV5-5 and TRBJ2-5; 8 nucleotides agree with TRBD1. Germline V gene lookup returns CDR1 SGHKS and CDR2 YYEKEE (reference sequence). CDR3 length: 13 residues. J gave up 3 bases and V 4 bases, and 2 bases lay outside the gene matches. CDR3 DNA: TGTGCCAGCAGCAAACAGGGGGAAGAGACCCAGTACTTC. Translating it yields CASSKQGEETQYF.

The rearrangement links TRBV4-1 to TRBJ2-1; 9 bases agree with TRBD1. Trimming at V came to 0 bases and at J to 9 bases, leaving 6 bases not matched to a gene. This CDR3 spans 15 amino acids. The V gene's germline CDR1 is MGHRA and CDR2 YSYEKL. The CDR3 DNA reads TGCGCCAGCAGCCAAGAGGGGACAGGGTTCGGTGAGCAGTTCTTC. Translation: CASSQEGTGFGEQFF.

This clonotype was seen ten or more times. The J gene is TRBJ2-1, the V gene TRBV10-2, with 11 bases aligning to TRBD1. Germline V gene lookup returns CDR1 WSHSY and CDR2 SAAADI. V dropped 7 bases and J dropped 2; count of bases not matched to a gene: 4. The CDR3 has 15 amino acids. The CDR3 region has the DNA TGCGCCAGCACCCCGGGACAGGGGGCCTACAATGAGCAGTTCTTC. It translates to CASTPGQGAYNEQFF.

This clonotype was seen more than once but under ten times. The V gene is TRBV6-2 or TRBV6-3, the J gene TRBJ1-2; the D gene is possibly TRBD1 (5 bases). Germline loops: CDR1 MNHEY, CDR2 SVGEGT. Trimming removed 6 bases from V and 6 bases from J, with 20 bases in between. This CDR3 is 15 amino acids long. The CDR3 sequence is CASSNWQEGRHGYTF. In DNA, the CDR3 is TGTGCCAGCAGCAACTGGCAGGAGGGGCGCCATGGCTACACCTTC.

In its sample, this clonotype was seen many times. The rearrangement uses TRBV6-1 and TRBJ1-2; no clear D. V lost 5 bases and J lost 4, with 8 bases in between. CDR1 MNHNS and CDR2 SASEGT come from the germline V gene. The length of the CDR3 is 12 residues. This chain's CDR3 is CASSSGLYGYTF. In DNA, the CDR3 is TGTGCCAGCAGTTCCGGCCTCTATGGCTACACCTTC.

This clonotype showed up many times. The V and J genes are TRBV20-1 and TRBJ1-2; 7 bases are a match to TRBD1. V was pared by 6 bases and J by 2 bases, with 9 bases of the junction left unmatched. The CDR3 is 14 amino acids. From germline, CDR1 is DFQATT and CDR2 SNEGSKA (reference sequence). The CDR3 sequence is CSASDVDRNYGYTF. In nucleotides, the CDR3 is TGCAGTGCCAGCGACGTGGACAGGAACTATGGCTACACCTTC.

J is TRBJ1-1 and V is TRBV5-5; D perhaps matches TRBD1 (5 bases). Germline assignment: CDR1 SGHKS and CDR2 YYEKEE (reference sequence). The CDR3 runs 15 residues. The V end was cut by 5 bases, the J end by 5 bases, with 19 bases between. CDR3 coding DNA: TGTGCCAGCAGGATCGGGACCCTGATAAGGACTGAAGCTTTCTTT. Translation: CASRIGTLIRTEAFF.

CDR3 sequence reads: CASSPGTGGRNQPQHF. The CDR3 DNA follows: TGTGCCAGCAGCCCGGGGACAGGTGGGCGAAATCAGCCCCAGCATTTT. V is TRBV11-2 and J is TRBJ1-5, with 8 positions matching TRBD1. Unmatched junction bases numbered 10, after V lost 5 bases and J lost 4 bases. Germline-derived CDR1 and CDR2 are SGHAT and FQNNGV. This CDR3 comprises 16 residues.

This clonotype occurred a few times. The CDR3 sequence is CASSYGGTGLNTEAFF. In DNA, the CDR3 is TGTGCCAGCAGTTACGGGGGGACAGGACTGAACACTGAAGCTTTCTTT. The genes are TRBV6-9 and TRBJ1-1; 8 bases are shared with TRBD1. This CDR3 region has 16 residues. The V and J ends lost 3 bases and 0 bases, in that order; junction bases with no gene match: 6. Germline V lookup: CDR1 MNHGY, CDR2 SVAAGI.

This clonotype showed up many times. The V gene is TRBV7-9, the J gene TRBJ2-3; TRBD2 might be the D (6 bases). V dropped 5 bases and J dropped 2 bases, with 11 bases sitting between them. Germline V gene sequence: CDR1 SEHNR, CDR2 FQNEAQ (reference sequence). This CDR3 region has 14 residues. The CDR3: CASSETSTTDTQYF. CDR3 coding DNA: TGTGCCAGCAGCGAGACTAGTACCACAGATACGCAGTATTTT.

V gene TRBV7-9 combines with J gene TRBJ1-2; 9 bases fit TRBD1. With V trimmed by 5 bases and J by 2 bases, 6 bases remained unmatched. Germline values: CDR1 SEHNR, CDR2 FQNEAQ (reference sequence). The CDR3 spans 15 residues. CDR3 sequence: CASSTQGQGNYGYTF. The CDR3 DNA follows: TGTGCCAGCAGCACACAAGGACAGGGGAACTATGGCTACACCTTC. Together with reference TRBV7-9 and TRBJ1-2, the CDR3 gives the full variable domain: DTGVSQNPRHKITKRGQNVTFRCDPISEHNRLYWYRQTLGQGPEFLTYFQNEAQLEKSRLLSDRFSAERPKGSFSTLEIQRTEQGDSAMYLCASSTQGQGNYGYTFGSGTRLTVV.

This clonotype was counted at least ten times. The chain joins TRBV18 to TRBJ2-3; D is undetermined. This CDR3 has 15 amino acids. The germline V gene encodes CDR1 KGHSH and CDR2 LQKENI. Trimming took off 1 base at V and 3 bases at J, with 11 bases between the two ends. The CDR3 bases are TGTGCCAGCTCACCACGCGTGGGCCGAACAGATACGCAGTATTTT. Translating gives CASSPRVGRTDTQYF.

There are many counts of this clonotype. Written as DNA, the CDR3 is TGTGCCAGCAGCTTATTTCCGGGGGGGCCTTACGAGCAGTACTTC. It encodes CASSLFPGGPYEQYF. V gene TRBV7-8 combines with J gene TRBJ2-7; the match to TRBD2 covers 8 bases. The CDR3 has 15 amino acids. Germline V gene lookup returns CDR1 SGHVS and CDR2 FQNEAQ. V was pared by 2 bases and J by 4 bases, with 7 bases of the junction left unmatched.

In this sample, this clonotype turned up many times. The chain has TRBV3-1 and TRBJ2-3, with 7 bases matching TRBD2. V lost 3 bases and J lost 0; bases outside the gene matches: 12. The CDR3 contains 18 residues. CDR1 is LGHDT and CDR2 is YNNKEL in the germline V gene (reference sequence). CDR3 sequence: CASSHWGTGGSSTDTQYF. CDR3 bases: TGTGCCAGCAGCCACTGGGGAACGGGGGGATCTAGCACAGATACGCAGTATTTT.

This clonotype has just a few counts. A much more abundant neighbour one base away suggests this may be a read error. V and J are TRBV30 and TRBJ1-2; tentative D call: TRBD1 (6 bases). The CDR3 has 13 amino acids. V was pared by 5 bases and J by 5 bases, with 15 bases between. Germline V gene data show CDR1 as GTSNPN and CDR2 as SVGIG (reference sequence). The CDR3 sequence: CAWERQVWYGYTF. The CDR3 DNA reads TGTGCCTGGGAACGACAGGTCTGGTATGGCTACACCTTC.

The chain carries TRBV7-9 and TRBJ2-2; 8 positions match TRBD1. Per germline, CDR1 SEHNR and CDR2 FQNEAQ (reference sequence). The CDR3 runs 15 residues. With V trimmed by 5 bases and J by 4 bases, 6 bases remained unmatched. The CDR3 coding sequence is TGTGCCAGCAGCAAAGGACAGGGCTTCACCGGGGAGCTGTTTTTT. Its protein product is CASSKGQGFTGELFF.

In its sample, this clonotype was seen a few times. A read error may produce the germline difference seen at one junction end. The chain employs TRBV11-1 and TRBJ2-1; 7 positions match TRBD2. There are 14 residues in the CDR3. Germline V lookup: CDR1 SGHAT, CDR2 FQDESV (reference sequence). The CDR3 loop is CASSVAPQLAEQFF. CDR3 nucleotide sequence: TGTGCCAGCAGCGTAGCCCCCCAACTAGCGGAGCAGTTCTTC. The variable domain in full, with the rest retrieved from reference TRBV11-1 and TRBJ2-1, is EAEVAQSPRYKITEKSQAVAFWCDPISGHATLYWYRQILGQGPELLVQFQDESVVDDSQLPKDRFSAERLKGVDSTLKIQPAELGDSAMYLCASSVAPQLAEQFFGPGTRLTVL.

This clonotype was recorded many times. The chain links TRBV3-1 to TRBJ2-1, with 13 bases identical to TRBD2. J gave up 9 bases and V 1 base, and 3 bases lay outside the gene matches. In germline, CDR1 is LGHDT, CDR2 YNNKEL (reference sequence). CDR3 length equals 15 residues. This CDR3 is CASSQGTSGGGEQFF. In DNA form, the CDR3 reads TGTGCCAGCAGCCAAGGGACTAGCGGGGGTGGTGAGCAGTTCTTC.

The genes are TRBV19 and TRBJ2-5, with 14 bases identical to TRBD2. The CDR3 is 17 amino acids. The V gene end was trimmed by 3 bases and the J gene end by 4 bases; junction bases not matched to a gene: 7. Germline CDR1 LNHDA, CDR2 SQIVND (reference sequence). The CDR3 region has the DNA TGTGCCAGTAGTATCCGGACTAGCGGGAGGTGGTTAGAGACCCAGTACTTC. This gives the protein CASSIRTSGRWLETQYF.

This clonotype was counted at least ten times. This chain connects TRBV5-6 to TRBJ2-7; TRBD2 matches 7 bases. CDR3 length equals 15 residues. CDR1 is SGHDT, CDR2 YYEEEE, per germline. The trim removed 4 bases at V and 3 bases at J, leaving 10 bases unmatched. The CDR3 DNA reads TGTGCCAGCAGCCAAAGACTAGCCTTTTTCTACGAGCAGTACTTC. It translates to CASSQRLAFFYEQYF.